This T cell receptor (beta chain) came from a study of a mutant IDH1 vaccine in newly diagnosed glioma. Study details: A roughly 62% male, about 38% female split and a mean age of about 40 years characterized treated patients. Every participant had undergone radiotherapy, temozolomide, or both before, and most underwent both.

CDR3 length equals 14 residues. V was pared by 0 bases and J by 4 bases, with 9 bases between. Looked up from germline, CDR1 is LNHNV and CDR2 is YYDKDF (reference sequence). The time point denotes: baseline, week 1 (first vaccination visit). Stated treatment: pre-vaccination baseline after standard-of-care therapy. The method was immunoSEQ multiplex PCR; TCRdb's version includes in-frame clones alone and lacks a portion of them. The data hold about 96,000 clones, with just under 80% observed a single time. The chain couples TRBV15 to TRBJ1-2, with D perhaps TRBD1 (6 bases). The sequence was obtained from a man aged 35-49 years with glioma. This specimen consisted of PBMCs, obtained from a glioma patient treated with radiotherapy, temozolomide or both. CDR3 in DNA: TGTGCCACCAGCAGAGACCCGACAGGCTATGGCTACACCTTC. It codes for CATSRDPTGYGYTF.